These T cell receptor beta chains were read from a single sample in a study of T cell responses to AZD1222 COVID-19 vaccine. Here immunoSEQ multiplex PCR was the method, and the copy in TCRdb shows in-frame clones only, minus some. The table lists 110,000 or so clones, 88% of them singletons. This sample comprised peripheral blood, obtained 28 days after the second AZD1222 dose. Receptors originate from an adult who received the AZD1222 COVID-19 vaccine. CDR3s include the opening cysteine and the closing phenylalanine or tryptophan. The D gene is left open where the match is weak. Clone size, where shown, is once, few, many, or a class for clones that have expanded.

NA	NA	TRBV18	TRBJ1-2	TGTGCCAGCTCACCTCCGGGAACCTATGGCTACACCTTC	CASSPPGTYGYTF
NA	NA	TRBV19	TRBJ2-5	TGTGCCAGTAGTATAGGCGGGGTTAGACGAGAGACCCAGTACTTC	CASSIGGVRRETQYF
NA	NA	TRBV4-2	TRBJ1-6	TGTGCCAGCAGCCAAGAAGTACAGGATAATTCACCCCTCCACTTT	CASSQEVQDNSPLHF
NA	NA	TRBV19	TRBJ1-2	TGTGCCAGTAGTATGCAGGGACCCTATGGCTACACCTTC	CASSMQGPYGYTF
NA	once	TRBV6-5	TRBJ2-7	TGTGCCAGCAGTTACTCCGGGTGGTCCCCCGAGCAGTACTTC	CASSYSGWSPEQYF
NA	NA	TRBV25-1	TRBJ1-3	TGTGCCAGCAGTGACTCCACAGGGAGTCGGAACACCATATATTTT	CASSDSTGSRNTIYF
TRBD2	NA	TRBV4-3	TRBJ2-3	TGCGCCAGCAGCCAAGATGGTTGGCAGGCTGGGGGGGCAGATACGCAGTATTTT	CASSQDGWQAGGADTQYF
TRBD1	NA	TRBV19	TRBJ1-1	TGTGCCAGTTCGGACAGGGGGCGCGGCACTGAAGCTTTCTTT	CASSDRGRGTEAFF
NA	once	TRBV6-1	TRBJ1-4	TGTGCCAGCAGTGAGCGGGGGTATAATGAAAAACTGTTTTTT	CASSERGYNEKLFF
NA	NA	TRBV18	TRBJ1-1	TGTGCCAGCTCACCACCGGCAGGGGCCAACGGGACTTTCTTT	CASSPPAGANGTFF
NA	NA	TRBV5-1	TRBJ1-2	TGCGCCAGCAGCTTCACGACAGTAGAAGATGGCTACACCTTC	CASSFTTVEDGYTF
NA	NA	TRBV12-3/TRBV12-4	TRBJ1-2	TGTGCCAGCAGTCAGACGGATAACTATGGCTACACCTTC	CASSQTDNYGYTF
NA	few	TRBV6-5	TRBJ1-2	TGTGCCAGCATTAGGGGATTTGGCTACACCTTC	CASIRGFGYTF
NA	once	TRBV29-1	TRBJ2-3	TGCAGCGCCCGGGACTCCTCACCCACAGATACGCAGTATTTT	CSARDSSPTDTQYF
TRBD1	NA	TRBV6-5	TRBJ2-2	TGTGCCAGCAGTTGGGGACAGGGGTCCGGGGAGCTGTTTTTT	CASSWGQGSGELFF
TRBD1	NA	TRBV27	TRBJ1-2	TGTGCCAGCAGTTTAAACAGGGGATCCTATGGCTACACCTTC	CASSLNRGSYGYTF
NA	NA	TRBV9	TRBJ1-1	TGTGCCAGCAGCGCCAGAGGCGGGAAGACTGAAGCTTTCTTT	CASSARGGKTEAFF
NA	once	TRBV5-1	TRBJ1-1	TGCGCCAGCAGCCGAGGGATGGAGGGCCGCACTGAAGCTTTCTTT	CASSRGMEGRTEAFF
NA	once	TRBV6-2/TRBV6-3	TRBJ1-2	TGTGCCAGCAGTTGGGGGGCCTCCTACACCTTC	CASSWGASYTF
TRBD1	NA	TRBV5-1	TRBJ2-2	TGCGCCAGCAGCTTGGGGACAGGGATTGACACCGGGGAGCTGTTTTTT	CASSLGTGIDTGELFF
NA	few	TRBV3-1/TRBV3-2	TRBJ1-4	TGTGCCAGCAGCCAGAGACGGAATAATGAAAAACTGTTTTTT	CASSQRRNNEKLFF
NA	NA	TRBV5-4	TRBJ2-2	TGTGCCAGCAGCCCGGACTGGGTCACCGGGGAGCTGTTTTTT	CASSPDWVTGELFF
NA	NA	TRBV5-1	TRBJ2-5	TGCGCCAGCAGCTTGGCGGGGGAACAAGAGACCCAGTACTTC	CASSLAGEQETQYF
TRBD1	NA	TRBV12-3/TRBV12-4	TRBJ1-6	TGTGCCAGCATGGGGACAGAAAATTCACCCCTCCACTTT	CASMGTENSPLHF
NA	NA	TRBV7-7	TRBJ2-3	TGTGCCAGCAGCCCCCAGGGGGGGGGTCTAGATACGCAGTATTTT	CASSPQGGGLDTQYF
NA	NA	TRBV7-8	TRBJ1-1	TGTGCCAGCAGCTCCGACGACCGGAGCACTGAAGCTTTCTTT	CASSSDDRSTEAFF
NA	NA	TRBV6-5	TRBJ2-5	TGTGCCAGCACCGGGACGAGGGAGACCCAGTACTTC	CASTGTRETQYF
NA	NA	TRBV4-1	TRBJ2-7	TGCGCCAGCAGCACAGGGACCTCCTACGAGCAGTACTTC	CASSTGTSYEQYF
TRBD1	NA	TRBV4-3	TRBJ2-7	TGCGCCAGCAGCCGGAGGCAGGGGGCCGACGAGCAGTACTTC	CASSRRQGADEQYF
TRBD1	NA	TRBV14	TRBJ1-2	TGTGCCAGCAGCCGCAGACAGGGGGATGGCTACACCTTC	CASSRRQGDGYTF
TRBD1	NA	TRBV5-8	TRBJ2-7	TGTGCCAGCAGCTTTGCCGGGACAGTTCCCTACGAGCAGTACTTC	CASSFAGTVPYEQYF
NA	NA	TRBV18	TRBJ1-2	TGTGCCAGCTCCTCTGATGCCGGGGTCACGGGTATGGAAGGCTACACCTTC	CASSSDAGVTGMEGYTF
NA	NA	TRBV9	TRBJ2-7	TGTGCCAGCAGCGTAGGGGCAGGGTCTTCCTACGAGCAGTACTTC	CASSVGAGSSYEQYF
NA	NA	TRBV6-2/TRBV6-3	TRBJ2-7	TGTGCCAGCAGCCCTATCCGTGGCAGCGACTACGAGCAGTACTTC	CASSPIRGSDYEQYF
NA	NA	TRBV5-8	TRBJ1-6	TGTGCCAGCAGCTTGAGTTTGGGTTCACCCCTCCACTTT	CASSLSLGSPLHF
NA	NA	TRBV7-9	TRBJ2-2	TGTGCCAGCAGTAGCGGGAACACCGGGGAGCTGTTTTTT	CASSSGNTGELFF
NA	NA	TRBV6-6	TRBJ2-2	TGTGCCAGCAGTTATGGACAGATCACGATCGCCGGGGAGCTGTTTTTT	CASSYGQITIAGELFF
TRBD1	NA	TRBV6-5	TRBJ1-1	TGTGCCAGCAGCGGACAGGGGGTAATGAACACTGAAGCTTTCTTT	CASSGQGVMNTEAFF
NA	NA	TRBV21-1	TRBJ2-3	TGTGCCAGCACCCAAGCGGGGGGGCCCACAGATACGCAGTATTTT	CASTQAGGPTDTQYF
NA	once	TRBV11-2	TRBJ1-6	TGTGCCAGCAGCTCCAGCCGTACTGCCCTCCACTTT	CASSSSRTALHF